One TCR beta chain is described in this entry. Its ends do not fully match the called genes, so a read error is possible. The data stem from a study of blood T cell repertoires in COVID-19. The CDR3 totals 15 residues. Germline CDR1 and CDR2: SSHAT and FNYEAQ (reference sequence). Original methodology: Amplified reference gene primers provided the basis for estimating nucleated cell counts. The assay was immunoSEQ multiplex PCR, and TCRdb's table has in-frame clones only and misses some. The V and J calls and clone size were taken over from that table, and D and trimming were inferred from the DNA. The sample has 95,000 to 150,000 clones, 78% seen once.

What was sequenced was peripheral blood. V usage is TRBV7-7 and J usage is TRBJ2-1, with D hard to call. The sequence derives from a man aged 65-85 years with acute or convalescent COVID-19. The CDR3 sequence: CASSPQFSSYNEQFF. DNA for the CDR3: TGTGCTAGCAGCCCACAATTCAGCTCCTACAATGAGCAGTTCTTC.